The T cell receptor (beta chain) under discussion was sequenced for a study of T cells in Graves' hyperthyroidism and ophthalmopathy. Overall study: Peripheral blood sampling occurred at initial diagnosis, before any treatment. Study-level results: Blood shared most expanded thyroid clonotypes above 0.001. Ophthalmopathy cases were set apart from stable hyperthyroidism by a 13 V-J model.

Germline CDR1 SNHLY, CDR2 FYNNEI. V lost 8 bases, J lost 0 bases, and 4 bases stayed unmatched. This CDR3 is built from 14 residues. This clonotype appeared many times. Its antigen is not known. Amplified TCR beta CDR3 regions came from RNA transcripts. When the TCR CDR3 underwent first-round RT-PCR, the HTBI primer set was used. TCRdb reprocessed the multiplex PCR reads with MiXCR, giving one entry per CDR3 protein. The table lists around 290,000 distinct CDR3 sequences, 15% to 20% of them singletons. This TCR came from a woman aged 60-70 years with Graves' ophthalmopathy. The specimen was blood. The J gene is TRBJ2-7, the V gene TRBV2; TRBD1 aligns across 10 bases. The chain's CDR3 is CASLRDRGSYEQYF. The CDR3 nucleotides are TGTGCCAGCTTGAGGGACAGGGGCTCCTACGAGCAGTACTTC.